These T cell receptor beta chains were read from a single sample in a study of cytomegalovirus exposure and HLA in healthy donors. Sequenced by immunoSEQ multiplex PCR; TCRdb stores in-frame clones only, minus some. The repertoire includes under 200,000 clones, approximately 77% of them detected once, and 2% to 2.5% sits in the top ten. The sequencing sample was made of PBMCs. The origin of the receptors is a man over 45 in good health and CMV-seropositive. Each CDR3 is given with its conserved first and last residue. Some rows have no size entry. The others give once, few or many, or a class for an expanded clone.

TRBJ2-5,once,TRBV30,CAWSGLQHQETQYF
TRBJ1-1,-,TRBV19,CASSNEVNTEAFF
TRBJ2-1,-,TRBV19,CASSRGGDYNEQFF
TRBJ2-5,-,TRBV4-1,CASSQDQGLQETQYF
TRBJ1-2,-,TRBV2,CASSPGDSGSYTF
TRBJ2-1,-,TRBV10-2,CASSVSGFYNEQFF
TRBJ1-2,-,TRBV20-1,CSARDLRQVF
TRBJ2-5,-,TRBV30,CAWGRQGGETQYF
TRBJ2-3,few,TRBV7-6,CASMVALSTDTQYF
TRBJ2-3,-,TRBV5-4,CASSLVAGDTDTQYF
TRBJ1-5,-,TRBV12-5,CASGFQGNQPQHF
TRBJ1-5,few,TRBV7-2,CASSLGQFRQPQHF
TRBJ2-3,-,TRBV5-1,CASSPPGSDTQYF
TRBJ2-2,-,TRBV6-1,CASRDSGGAIGELFF
TRBJ1-1,few,TRBV5-1,CASSESQGNTEAFF
TRBJ2-3,-,TRBV28,CASSLSTGTSGSDTQYF
TRBJ2-7,-,TRBV11-2,CASSLVGSSSYEQYF
TRBJ2-7,-,TRBV7-9,CASSYPPGQGSSEQYF
TRBJ1-1,-,TRBV9,CASSLAQGIGSEAFF
TRBJ2-1,-,TRBV13,CASSPSGGSSYNEQFF
TRBJ2-7,-,TRBV7-2,CASSSGLAGTEQYF
TRBJ2-5,-,TRBV11-2,CASSLDSTRGYQETQYF
TRBJ2-5,few,TRBV7-6,CASSLEQAEETQYF
TRBJ1-2,-,TRBV25-1,CASSGTGTEGYGYTF
TRBJ2-1,-,TRBV5-1,CASSLELQRGVNEQFF
TRBJ2-1,-,TRBV9,CASSTRTSGYDSYNEQFF
TRBJ1-6,few,TRBV7-2,CASSFSNFRGGNSPLHF
TRBJ1-6,-,TRBV19,CASKDTNNSPLHF
TRBJ2-1,-,TRBV9,CASSPLAGESSYNEQFF
TRBJ2-1,-,TRBV9,CASSVGTVHEQFF
TRBJ2-5,-,TRBV7-8,CASSLARSSETQYF
TRBJ2-7,-,TRBV15,CATSRETSSGGYEQYF
TRBJ2-1,-,TRBV5-1,CASSSSNSGREQFF
TRBJ2-5,-,TRBV7-3,CASSLKVEGSGGSEETQYF
-,few,TRBV19,CASSIRGQGAYEQYF
TRBJ1-6,-,TRBV5-1,CASSTGQAESPLHF
TRBJ1-5,-,TRBV12-5,CASGCEATRQNSNQPQHF
TRBJ1-3,-,TRBV15,CATSPSEWDRGRARGNTIYF
TRBJ2-7,-,TRBV5-4,CASSHDRGPTYEQYF
TRBJ1-1,-,TRBV6-1,CASSLGSFEAFF
TRBJ1-2,-,TRBV4-1,CASSRGRSDGYTF
TRBJ1-1,-,TRBV2,CVSSGTVYTEAFF